This T cell receptor (beta chain) was documented in a study of beta chain features in type 1 diabetes (dated by TCRdb to between 2017 and 2018). Broadly, across the study: Mean age, gender distribution, total cell number and subset yield did not differ between patients and healthy donors. The study compared TCRB repertoires of sorted circulating CD4+ T cell subsets between recently diagnosed type 1 diabetes patients and matched healthy donors. Across all samples, fewer than 110,000,000 sorted cells were examined, and cell number per subset correlated strongly with RNA yield. Whereas all 28 donors provided naive and central memory subsets, regulatory and stem cell-like memory subsets were isolated from just 8 patients and roughly 8 healthy donors. Study-wide findings and limitations: Only small numbers of individuals were included in the HLA sub-analyses, which left unresolved whether HLA type had any influence on TCRB rearrangement. Naive, central memory and regulatory TCRB repertoires appeared to be more alike among patients than among healthy donors. Patients with type 1 diabetes made fewer insertions and deleted more nucleotides at VDJ recombination sites, implying thymic rearrangement abnormalities. In all four CD4+ subsets, TCRB CDR3 length was moderately but significantly shorter in type 1 diabetes patients. PCR may preferentially amplify shorter templates, but because patient and control samples were amplified and corrected together, any resulting skew would affect both groups equally. Because cDNA was sequenced instead of genomic DNA, activated cells with high expression could be over-represented, although the groups did not differ in activation or CD3 levels.

The entire amount of isolated RNA was reverse transcribed using the High Capacity cDNA Reverse Transcription Kit, so the sequenced TCRB transcripts were expressed ones. Naive, central memory and regulatory T cell samples underwent deep immunoSEQ sequencing, averaging about 3.5 million total reads per sample. After sorted cells were lysed in RLT buffer, RNA was extracted with DNase-treated RNeasy Micro or Mini kits, with the choice depending on cell number. Each cell subset was processed separately to prevent cross-contamination, with patient and healthy donor samples processed together. The immunoSEQ multiplex PCR was used to amplify TCRB sequences from cDNA, yielding 87-bp fragments that span the CDR3 region. The amplicons were sequenced using the Illumina HiSeq platform. Turning to the authors' computational methods: Synthetic template baselines were used to correct PCR bias computationally, reads within Hamming distance 2 were collapsed together, and singletons that could not be merged were discarded. Reads were aligned against IMGT to assign V, D and J genes, CDR3 length and insertions or deletions at six rearrangement sites. Within each subset, clonotype counts were normalized to sorted cell number, and only after that were true diversity and Gini coefficients computed with the tcR R package. The overlap coefficient, calculated on TCRB nucleotide sequences, was used to quantify repertoire sharing. Imported from immuneACCESS, the table was reduced by TCRdb to in-frame sequences with V and J called. These copies leave out some clones; in studies compared against another copy, an unresolved V gene accounts for under half, and the cause of the remainder is not known. The V and J calls and clone size are taken from that table; D and trimming were inferred from the DNA. The sample has nearly 350,000 clones on record, roughly a tenth of them singletons. 1% of the sample is in the top ten clones.

A single peripheral blood draw of approximately 110 mL on average was collected from each donor into heparinised tubes. Using a panel that included CD45RO, CCR7, CD25, CD127, CD95 and CD27, naive, central memory, regulatory and stem cell-like memory CD4+ T cells were sorted on a BD FACSAria II. A purity above 95% was achieved for all sorted populations. PBMCs were isolated immediately by Lymphoprep density gradient centrifugation and stained directly without culture. So that batch effects would be minimized, each experiment stained and sorted samples in pairs, pairing one healthy donor with one patient. V is cut back by 0 bases and J by 7 bases, with 9 bases in the junction unmatched. The germline V gene (reference sequence) supplies CDR1 GTSNPN and CDR2 SVGIG. The CDR3 contains 16 residues, cysteine and phenylalanine counted. Just CDR3 DNA is preserved here, 48 bases in frame from base 1. As for this clone: The antigen it binds to is not known. Qualities for individual bases were not recorded, and no much larger clone is one base off.

The receptor was isolated from a man aged 25 to 40 with type 1 diabetes. The sample taken for sequencing was central memory CD4+ T cells from blood. The rearrangement combines TRBV30 with TRBJ2-3, with TRBD2 matching 11 junction bases. The encoded CDR3 is CAWSVLGSGGGNTQYF. The DNA sequence is given as TGTGCCTGGAGTGTACTGGGTAGCGGGGGGGGAAATACGCAGTATTTT. The CDR3 plus the reference TRBV30 and TRBJ2-3 genes for the other parts give the full variable domain: SQTIHQWPATLVQPVGSPLSLECTVEGTSNPNLYWYRQAAGRGLQLLFYSVGIGQISSEVPQNLSASRPQDRQFILSSKKLLLSDSGFYLCAWSVLGSGGGNTQYFGPGTRLTVL.